This T cell receptor (beta chain) was profiled in a study of shared clonotypes between healthy human individuals (TCRdb year 2020). With respect to the entire study: Two women and three men aged 18 to 49 years were included in the cohort. To estimate repertoire size and how much clonotype sharing occurs between individuals, the study deeply sequenced the blood TCR repertoires of 5 or 6 healthy adults. Libraries were prepared and TCR repertoires were sequenced by different laboratories using diverse techniques, in order to increase sequencing depth and limit assay-specific biases. Each donor's leukapheresis produced roughly between roughly 0.9 and 9 billion PBMCs. Study-wide conclusions, independent of this receptor: Pairwise subsampling led to the expectation that sequencing depth would affect the degree of clonotype sharing among donors. Sampling was restricted to blood, and TCR repertoires in tissue are likely to differ from TCR repertoires in blood. Because the study included a small number of donors, the genetic and exposure-history diversity represented was limited.

Donors were healthy HIV-negative adults with no recently reported acute infections or vaccinations. Every donor was a Caucasian adult living in Nashville, Tennessee, USA. For unsorted samples, tens of millions of PBMCs were counted, and genomic DNA was extracted using the QIAamp DNA Blood Mini kit. Blood was obtained by leukapheresis, after which PBMCs were separated by Ficoll-Histopaque density gradient centrifugation and cryopreserved in liquid nitrogen vapor phase. This clone showed up just once. Its antigen remains unidentified. No clone much larger than this one lies a single base away; base qualities are absent. Using the deep immunoSEQ assay, multiplex PCR amplified TCR CDR3 regions from genomic DNA. Genomic DNA extracted from each cell subset was distributed evenly over all wells of several immunoSEQ 96-well plates, and each plate served as one replicate. For unsorted PBMC, about 300 ng genomic DNA, equal to tens of thousands of T cell genomes, was loaded into each replicate PCR. Ten immunoSEQ deep assay plates were used to sequence unsorted PBMC genomic DNA. Purified libraries were measured with a Qubit 3.0 fluorometer, size-checked on a Bioanalyzer 2100, and measured again with the KAPA Library Quantification kit. A separate single-read 150-cycle Illumina NextSeq 550 flow cell was used to sequence each immunoSEQ 96-well plate. The paper's data handling went like this. The immunoSEQ output contained only junctional sequences without quality scores, so filtering could not match that applied to full-length reads. Sequences were annotated with PyIR, a Python wrapper for IgBLAST v1.9, and V/J genes and CDR3 were assigned using IMGT germline references. Any read was removed if the V/J assignment was weak (E-value above 1e-6), the CDR3 was missing, or the read contained stop codons, out-of-frame junctions, or ambiguous translated residues. V3J clonotypes were defined by identical inferred V gene, J gene, and CDR3 amino acid sequence. Percentage overlap between repertoires was computed as shared unique clonotypes divided by the size of the smaller repertoire. Three approaches were used to assess repertoire richness: RTK rarefaction, the Chao1 estimator, and Recon v2.1 estimates of unobserved clonotypes. The table was pulled from immuneACCESS by TCRdb, which kept in-frame rearrangements only. Such tables lose some clones; where checked, under half of the loss comes from unresolved V genes, and the rest has no known cause. The V and J calls and clone size come from that table; D and trimming were worked out from the DNA. The sample yields some 530,000 clones; about 72% were counted once. The ten top clones hold about 11% of the sample.

V is cut by 2 bases and J by 1 base, and the space between the germline ends is 5 bases. CDR3 length: 13 amino acids, cysteine to phenylalanine. Only the CDR3 DNA stays, 39 bases, in frame from base 1. CDR1 and CDR2 (SGHTA, FQGNSA) derive from the germline V gene. Sequenced input: PBMCs. This chain joins TRBV7-2 to TRBJ1-2; no D gene call is confident. The TCR comes from a woman in her 40s in good health. Some clones in this sample may be carry-over from other donors' samples. The CDR3 reads CASSLRDNYGYTF. The DNA is TGTGCCAGCAGCTTAAGGGATAACTATGGCTACACCTTC.